A single sample gave rise to the 5 T cell receptor beta chains below, sequenced in a study of T cell repertoires in ileal Crohn's disease. TCRdb's copy holds only in-frame clones and misses some; the assay was immunoSEQ multiplex PCR. The sample holds around 5,500 clones, roughly 79% seen once. Sequences were obtained from ileal tissue. Receptors originate from an adult with Crohn's disease.

In this sample, this clone turned up once. J is TRBJ2-7 and V is TRBV10-3; unclear D gene. The germline V gene encodes CDR1 ENHRY and CDR2 SYGVKD. V lost 0 bases, J lost 5 bases, and 5 bases lay in between. This CDR3 is 12 amino acids long. The CDR3 DNA reads as TGTGCCATCAGTGAGTCGAGTAACGAGCAGTACTTC. Translated: CAISESSNEQYF.

V gene TRBV5-6 combines with J gene TRBJ2-3; 7 nucleotides match TRBD2. Germline V gene sequence: CDR1 SGHDT, CDR2 YYEEEE. The CDR3 has 15 residues. V shed 4 bases, J shed 0 bases, and the junction held 5 bases outside the gene matches. CDR3 residues: CASSPTSFSTDTQYF. The CDR3 DNA is TGTGCCAGCAGCCCGACTAGCTTCAGCACAGATACGCAGTATTTT.

The CDR3: CASSLPTGISSYTF. The CDR3 DNA reads TGTGCCAGCAGTCTCCCGACAGGGATTAGTAGCTACACCTTC. The chain recombines TRBV28 with TRBJ1-2; 7 bases agree with TRBD1. The CDR3 loop spans 14 amino acids. The V gene's germline CDR1 is MDHEN and CDR2 SYDVKM. V trimming: 5 bases; J trimming: 9 bases; junction bases outside the gene matches: 12.

Only one count was recorded for this clone. J is TRBJ2-5 and V is TRBV7-6, with TRBD1 identical over 7 bases. The CDR3 is 13 amino acids. CDR1 and CDR2 (germline): SGHVS, FNYEAQ. Losses at the gene ends were 3 bases for V and 5 bases for J; bases not matched to a gene: 3. DNA for the CDR3: TGTGCCAGCAGCTTGGGACAGTTGGAGACCCAGTACTTC. The encoded protein is CASSLGQLETQYF.

The chain uses TRBV7-2 and TRBJ1-6; D not certain. CDR1 is SGHTA and CDR2 is FQGNSA in the germline V gene. The CDR3 runs to 13 residues. V lost 5 bases, J lost 3 bases, and 5 bases lay in between. The CDR3 DNA is TGTGCCAGCAGCCGTAGCTATAATTCACCCCTCCACTTT. This encodes CASSRSYNSPLHF.